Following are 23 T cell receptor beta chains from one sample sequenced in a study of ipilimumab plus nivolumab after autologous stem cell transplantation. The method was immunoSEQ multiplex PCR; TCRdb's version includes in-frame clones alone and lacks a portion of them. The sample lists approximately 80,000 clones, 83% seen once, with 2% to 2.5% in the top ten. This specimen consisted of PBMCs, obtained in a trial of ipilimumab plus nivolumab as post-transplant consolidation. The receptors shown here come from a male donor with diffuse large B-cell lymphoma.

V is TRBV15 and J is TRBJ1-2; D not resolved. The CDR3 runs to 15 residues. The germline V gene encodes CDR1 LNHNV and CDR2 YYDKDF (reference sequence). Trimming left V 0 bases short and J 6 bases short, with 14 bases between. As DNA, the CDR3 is TGTGCCACCAGCAGAGATTATGCACAGATTGATGGCTACACCTTC. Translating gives CATSRDYAQIDGYTF.

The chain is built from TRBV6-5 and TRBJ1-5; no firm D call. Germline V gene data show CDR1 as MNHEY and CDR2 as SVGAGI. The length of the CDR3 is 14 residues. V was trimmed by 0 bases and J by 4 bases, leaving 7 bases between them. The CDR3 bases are TGTGCCAGCAGTTACTCGAGCGGGAATCAGCCCCAGCATTTT. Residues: CASSYSSGNQPQHF.

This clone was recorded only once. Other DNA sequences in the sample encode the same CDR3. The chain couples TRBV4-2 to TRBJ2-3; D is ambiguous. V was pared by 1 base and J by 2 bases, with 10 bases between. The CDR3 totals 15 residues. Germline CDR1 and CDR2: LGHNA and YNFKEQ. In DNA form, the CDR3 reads TGTGCCAGCAGCCAAGTATTGGAAAACACAGATACGCAGTATTTT. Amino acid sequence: CASSQVLENTDTQYF.

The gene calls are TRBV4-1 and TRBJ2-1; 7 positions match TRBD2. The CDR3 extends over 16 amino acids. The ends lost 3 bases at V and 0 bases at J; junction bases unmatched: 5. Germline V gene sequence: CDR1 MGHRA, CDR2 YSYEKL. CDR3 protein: CASSQELASSYNEQFF. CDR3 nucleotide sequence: TGCGCCAGCAGCCAGGAACTAGCGAGCTCCTACAATGAGCAGTTCTTC.

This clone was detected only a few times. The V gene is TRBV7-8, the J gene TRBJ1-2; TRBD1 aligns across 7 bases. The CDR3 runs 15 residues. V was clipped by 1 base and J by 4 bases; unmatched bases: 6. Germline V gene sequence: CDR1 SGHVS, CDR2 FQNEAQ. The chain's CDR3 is CASSLGGGRSYGYTF. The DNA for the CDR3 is TGTGCCAGCAGCTTAGGAGGGGGCCGCTCCTATGGCTACACCTTC.

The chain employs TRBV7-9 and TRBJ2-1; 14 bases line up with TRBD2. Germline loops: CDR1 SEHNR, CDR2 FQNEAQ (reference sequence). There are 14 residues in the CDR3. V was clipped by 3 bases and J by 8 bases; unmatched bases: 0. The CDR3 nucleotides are TGTGCCAGCAGCTTGGGACTAGCGGGGGATGAGCAGTTCTTC. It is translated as CASSLGLAGDEQFF.

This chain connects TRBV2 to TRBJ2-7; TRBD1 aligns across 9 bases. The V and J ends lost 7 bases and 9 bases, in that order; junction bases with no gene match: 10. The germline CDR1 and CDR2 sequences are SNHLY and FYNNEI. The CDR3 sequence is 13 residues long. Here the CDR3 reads CASTQQTGGAQYF. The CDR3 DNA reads TGTGCCAGCACTCAACAAACAGGGGGCGCGCAGTACTTC.

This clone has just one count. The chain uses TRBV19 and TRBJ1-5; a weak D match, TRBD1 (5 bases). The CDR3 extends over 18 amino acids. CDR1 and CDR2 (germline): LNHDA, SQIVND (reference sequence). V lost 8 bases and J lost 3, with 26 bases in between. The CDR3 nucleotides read TGTGCCAGTTCCCCGGGACGGGCATTCCTCGGGGCCAATCAGCCCCAGCATTTT. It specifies CASSPGRAFLGANQPQHF.

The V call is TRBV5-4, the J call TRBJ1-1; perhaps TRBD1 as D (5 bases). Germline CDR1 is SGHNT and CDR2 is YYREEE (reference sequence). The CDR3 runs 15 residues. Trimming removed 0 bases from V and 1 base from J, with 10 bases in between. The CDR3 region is CASSLGPGTNTEAFF. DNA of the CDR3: TGTGCCAGCAGCTTGGGTCCAGGGACGAACACTGAAGCTTTCTTT. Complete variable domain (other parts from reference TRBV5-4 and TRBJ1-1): ETGVTQSPTHLIKTRGQQVTLRCSSQSGHNTVSWYQQALGQGPQFIFQYYREEENGRGNFPPRFSGLQFPNYSSELNVNALELDDSALYLCASSLGPGTNTEAFFGQGTRLTVV.

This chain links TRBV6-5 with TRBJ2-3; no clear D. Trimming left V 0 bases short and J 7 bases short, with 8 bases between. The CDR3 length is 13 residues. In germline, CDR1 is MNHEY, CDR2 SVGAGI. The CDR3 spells CASSYSRQHTQYF. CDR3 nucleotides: TGTGCCAGCAGTTACTCGAGACAACATACGCAGTATTTT.

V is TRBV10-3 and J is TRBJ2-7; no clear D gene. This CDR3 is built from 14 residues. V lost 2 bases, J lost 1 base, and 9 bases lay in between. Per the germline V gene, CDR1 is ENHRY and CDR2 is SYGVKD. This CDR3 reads CAISEPAPSYEQYF. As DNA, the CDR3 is TGTGCCATCAGTGAGCCAGCCCCATCCTACGAGCAGTACTTC.

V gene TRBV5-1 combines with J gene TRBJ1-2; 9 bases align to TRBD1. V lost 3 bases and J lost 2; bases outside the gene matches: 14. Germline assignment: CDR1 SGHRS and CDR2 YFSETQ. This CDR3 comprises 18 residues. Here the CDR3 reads CASSSTGTGIDVNYGYTF. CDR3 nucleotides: TGCGCCAGCAGCTCAACCGGGACAGGGATCGACGTAAACTATGGCTACACCTTC.

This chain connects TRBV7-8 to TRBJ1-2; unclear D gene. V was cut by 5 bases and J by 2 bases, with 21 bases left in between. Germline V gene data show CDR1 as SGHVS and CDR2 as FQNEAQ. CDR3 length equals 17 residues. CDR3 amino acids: CASSTRAGRPENYGYTF. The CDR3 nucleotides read TGTGCCAGCAGCACTAGGGCCGGACGGCCTGAGAACTATGGCTACACCTTC.

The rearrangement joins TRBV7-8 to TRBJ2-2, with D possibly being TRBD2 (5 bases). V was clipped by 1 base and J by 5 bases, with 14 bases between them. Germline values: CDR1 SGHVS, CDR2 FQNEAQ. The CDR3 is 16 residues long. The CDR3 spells CASSLGGGLATGELFF. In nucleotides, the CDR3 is TGTGCCAGCAGCTTAGGTGGCGGTCTAGCAACCGGGGAGCTGTTTTTT.

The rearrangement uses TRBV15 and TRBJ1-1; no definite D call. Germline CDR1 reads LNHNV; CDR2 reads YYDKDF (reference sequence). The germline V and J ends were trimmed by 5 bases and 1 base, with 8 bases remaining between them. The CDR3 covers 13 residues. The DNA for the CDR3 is TGTGCCACCAGCCGAAGACAGAACACTGAAGCTTTCTTT. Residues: CATSRRQNTEAFF.

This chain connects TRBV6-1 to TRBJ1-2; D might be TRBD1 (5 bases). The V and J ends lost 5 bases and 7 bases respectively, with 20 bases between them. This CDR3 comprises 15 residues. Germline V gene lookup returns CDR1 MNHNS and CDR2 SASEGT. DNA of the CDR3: TGTGCCAGCAGTTCCCAAGCTACAGGCGACAGTGGCTACACCTTC. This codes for CASSSQATGDSGYTF.

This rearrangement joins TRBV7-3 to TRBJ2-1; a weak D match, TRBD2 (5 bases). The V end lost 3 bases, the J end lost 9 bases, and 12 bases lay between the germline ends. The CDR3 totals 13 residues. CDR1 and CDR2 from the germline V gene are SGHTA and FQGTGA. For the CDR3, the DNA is TGTGCCAGCAGCTTGGGGAGTTGGGGTGAGCAGTTCTTC. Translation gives CASSLGSWGEQFF.

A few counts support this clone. The CDR3 region is CASSFQLNTEAFF. CDR3 coding DNA: TGTGCCAGCAGCTTTCAGTTGAACACTGAAGCTTTCTTT. The chain has TRBV7-2 and TRBJ1-1, with no clear D. This CDR3 is 13 amino acids long. The V end lost 3 bases, the J end lost 0 bases, and 5 bases lay between the germline ends. Germline CDR1 and CDR2: SGHTA and FQGNSA.

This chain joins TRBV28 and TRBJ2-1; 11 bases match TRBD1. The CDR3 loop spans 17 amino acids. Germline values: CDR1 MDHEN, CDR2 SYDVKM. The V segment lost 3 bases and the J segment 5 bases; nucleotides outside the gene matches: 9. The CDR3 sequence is CASSFAPGQGDNNEQFF. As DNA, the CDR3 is TGTGCCAGCAGTTTTGCACCGGGACAGGGGGACAACAATGAGCAGTTCTTC.

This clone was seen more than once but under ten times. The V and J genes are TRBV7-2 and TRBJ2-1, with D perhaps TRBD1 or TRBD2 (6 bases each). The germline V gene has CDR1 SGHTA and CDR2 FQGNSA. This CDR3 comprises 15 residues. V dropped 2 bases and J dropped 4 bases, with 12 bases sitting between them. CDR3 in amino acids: CASSLKGGGYNEQFF. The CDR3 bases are TGTGCCAGCAGCTTAAAAGGAGGGGGGTACAATGAGCAGTTCTTC.

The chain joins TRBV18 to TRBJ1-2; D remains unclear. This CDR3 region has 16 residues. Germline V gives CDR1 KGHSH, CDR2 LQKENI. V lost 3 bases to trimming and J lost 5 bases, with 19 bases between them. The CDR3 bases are TGTGCCAGCTCACCCACCCGAACCGAGGGCCGATATGGCTACACCTTC. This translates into CASSPTRTEGRYGYTF.

CDR3 sequence reads: CASSFLGGANTDTQYF. CDR3 nucleotides: TGTGCCAGCAGCTTTCTTGGGGGGGCCAACACAGATACGCAGTATTTT. This rearrangement joins TRBV7-9 to TRBJ2-3; D is possibly TRBD2 (7 bases). Germline CDR1 and CDR2: SEHNR and FQNEAQ (reference sequence). The V and J ends lost 3 bases and 2 bases respectively, with 15 bases between them. The CDR3 totals 16 residues. The entire variable domain, with the rest obtained from reference TRBV7-9 and TRBJ2-3, is as follows: DTGVSQNPRHKITKRGQNVTFRCDPISEHNRLYWYRQTLGQGPEFLTYFQNEAQLEKSRLLSDRFSAERPKGSFSTLEIQRTEQGDSAMYLCASSFLGGANTDTQYFGPGTRLTVL.

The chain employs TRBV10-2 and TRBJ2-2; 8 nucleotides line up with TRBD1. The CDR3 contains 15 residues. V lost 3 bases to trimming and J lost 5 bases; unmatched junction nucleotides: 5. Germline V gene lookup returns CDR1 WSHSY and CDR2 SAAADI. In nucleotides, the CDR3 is TGCGCCAGCAGTGAAGGTCAGGGGGCAACCGGGGAGCTGTTTTTT. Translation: CASSEGQGATGELFF.